This T cell receptor beta chain was recorded in a study of T cells in localized non-small cell lung cancer (TCRdb year 2020). Concerning the study at large: The study examined T cell repertoires in a few hundred patients with early-stage NSCLC and compared tumors with uninvolved tumor-adjacent lungs. The cohort consisted of under 300 treatment-naive NSCLC patients whose localized lung tumors had been resected. Of the NSCLC patients, 120 to 150 were male and around 99 were female, and the mean age was about 69 years.

As concerns this clone: The target of this receptor is not known. No much larger clone is present one base from it, and per-base qualities are unavailable.

At diagnosis, tumor, uninvolved tumor-adjacent lung and peripheral blood were collected and then preserved as a mix of FFPE and fresh-frozen material. For TCR repertoire profiling, the blood samples were analyzed as peripheral blood mononuclear cells. The immunoSEQ Assay was used to sequence TCR beta CDR3 regions from DNA. As for the authors' bioinformatics: To compute T cell density, TCR beta template counts were normalized to usable DNA, which was estimated by amplifying housekeeping genes. The preseqR package was used to estimate richness by extrapolating to 400,000 templates for PBMC samples and to 120,000 templates for tissue samples. Clonality was defined by subtracting Pielou's evenness from one. Tissue-enriched TCRs were identified by differential abundance testing using productive amino-acid clonotypes, minimum total count 5 and alpha 0.1. The Jaccard Index and the Morisita Overlap Index were used to quantify repertoire overlap between compartments. TCR beta CDR3s were clustered by GLIPH together with public tetramer-defined viral CDR3s, and at least three viral sequences plus V-gene enrichment were required for viral motifs. TCRdb mirrors the immuneACCESS table, restricted to in-frame sequences. Some clones are absent from its copies; in checked studies, under half trace to an unresolved V gene, and the reason for the others is unknown. That table gives V, J and clone size, and the DNA gave D and trimming. Counted in this sample were more than 100,000 clones; more than 70% of them appeared once. Around 1.8% of the sample is held by the ten biggest clonotypes.

The paper as a whole reports these results and caveats: Uninvolved tumor-adjacent lung showed the highest T cell clonality, higher than tumor, which suggests more focused antigenic responses in the uninvolved tumor-adjacent lung. Because the study design was exploratory, TCR variables were selected using unadjusted p-values without false-discovery rate correction. Because multi-region tumor sequencing was not done, intratumor heterogeneity could not be ruled out. Higher blood T cell density associated with longer overall survival, while higher adjacent-lung clonality associated with shorter survival. Of the top 100 tumor clones, a median of 57 were detected in paired uninvolved adjacent lung; approximately 28 were also among that lung's top 100.

This clonotype originated in an older female donor with stage I lung adenocarcinoma. This specimen was peripheral blood, taken before any cancer treatment.

The DNA is TGCAGCGCAAGACGGGAGCTGGGGTACGAGCAGTACTTC. This translates into CSARRELGYEQYF. The V gene is TRBV29-1 and the J gene is TRBJ2-7; a tentative D call is TRBD2 (6 bases match). CDR1 and CDR2 were assigned from the germline V gene as SQVTM and ANQGSEA. Taken from cysteine to phenylalanine, the CDR3 has 13 residues. Of the read, only the CDR3 DNA is kept; its 39 bases are in frame from base 1. A distance of 17 bases separates the germline ends of V and J, which lose 7 bases and 4 bases respectively.